This T cell receptor beta chain is drawn from a study of T cell responses to AZD1222 COVID-19 vaccine. General study results and limits: None of the repertoires were sampled until the peak T cell response had passed. Reportedly, nearly half the spike-specific TCRs target unmutated variant regions. Spike-specific TCR depth and breadth grew after two AZD1222 doses.

Using immunoSEQ multiplex PCR, the repertoire was profiled, and TCRdb retains in-frame clones only, with some absent. The sample records 63,000 or so clones, roughly 85% being singletons. The germline V gene encodes CDR1 MNHEY and CDR2 SVGAGI. The junction had 11 bases not matched to a gene; V was cut back by 7 bases and J by 6 bases. The length of the CDR3 is 15 residues. This clone was seen at least ten times. Antigen unknown. This sequence originates from an adult in good health. Here the sequenced sample was peripheral blood, taken on day 0 of AZD1222 vaccination. The rearrangement links TRBV6-5 to TRBJ2-1; 8 bases fit TRBD1. CDR3 loop: CASTPTGGSPNEQFF. CDR3 bases: TGTGCCAGCACTCCAACAGGGGGTAGCCCCAATGAGCAGTTCTTC.